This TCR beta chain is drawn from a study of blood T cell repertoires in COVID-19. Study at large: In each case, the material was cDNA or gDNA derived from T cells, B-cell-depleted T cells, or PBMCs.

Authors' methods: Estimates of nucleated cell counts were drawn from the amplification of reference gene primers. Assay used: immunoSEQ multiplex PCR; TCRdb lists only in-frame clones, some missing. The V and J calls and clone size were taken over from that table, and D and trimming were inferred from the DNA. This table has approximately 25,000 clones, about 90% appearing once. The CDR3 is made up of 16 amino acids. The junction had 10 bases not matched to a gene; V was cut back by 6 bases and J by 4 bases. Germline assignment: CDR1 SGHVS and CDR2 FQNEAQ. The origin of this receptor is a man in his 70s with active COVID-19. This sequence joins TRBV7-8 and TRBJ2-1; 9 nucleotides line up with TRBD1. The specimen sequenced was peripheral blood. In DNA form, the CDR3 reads TGTGCCAGCAGTCCAACAGGGGGCCGGATTTACAATGAGCAGTTCTTC. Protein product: CASSPTGGRIYNEQFF.